This T cell receptor (beta chain) came from a study of blood T cells in healthy people across ages. With a J-beta primer mix and a sample-barcoded 5' primer, a second PCR ran roughly 6 to 12 cycles. A single record per CDR3 protein comes from TCRdb applying MiXCR to the 5' RACE reads. Here the sample spans roughly 1.5 million distinct CDR3 sequences, approximately 43% being singletons. CDR3 length equals 17 residues. With 0 bases removed from V and 0 bases from J, the gap between germline ends came to 15 bases. Germline V lookup: CDR1 MGHRA, CDR2 YSYEKL. J is TRBJ2-7 and V is TRBV4-1, with a weak D call TRBD1 (5 bases). This sequence originates from a woman aged 18-29 years in good health. Specimen: blood. DNA of the CDR3: TGCGCCAGCAGCCAAGATGGGGCAGACCACTACTCCTACGAGCAGTACTTC. It translates to CASSQDGADHYSYEQYF.